This T cell receptor beta chain emerged from a study of cytotoxic CD8 clonotypes in ibrutinib-treated CLL (dated by TCRdb to the early 2020s). Broadly, across the study: The cohort included about 15 treatment-naive and roughly ten relapsed/refractory patients; about 17 were IGHV unmutated. Partial responses were observed in some 24 patients and complete responses in 2; after a median follow-up of roughly 72 months, remission was maintained in 14 patients and progression was observed in about twelve. Response samples were taken after a median of approximately eleven months on treatment, ranging from about 6 to 40 months. On average, each sample yielded around 250,000 productive templates and about 94,000 productive rearrangements. Longitudinal samples were available for about 30% of the roughly 86 trial participants. Cryopreserved peripheral blood mononuclear cells were collected at three points: before therapy, at response, and at either sustained remission or disease progression. Every sample from remission and from progressive disease was obtained while the patients were still on ibrutinib.

For TCR beta library preparation, about 2 micrograms of genomic DNA was extracted from cryopreserved PBMCs. Longitudinal blood samples from CLL patients on ibrutinib monotherapy underwent high-throughput TCR beta sequencing. The patients took part in an open-label, single-center phase 2 trial of ibrutinib monotherapy. On this clone: Which antigen it targets is not known. There are no base qualities to consult, and no much larger clone falls within one base.

A MiSeq instrument was used for deep resolution sequencing, which targeted depths ranging from 1 in 1 million up to 1 in 200,000 T cells, with coverage averaging 10x for each clonotype. The immunoSEQ hsTCRB Kit was used to generate TCR beta libraries. Per the authors' processing: Data were analyzed with ImmunoSEQ Data Assistant and ImmunoSEQ Analyzer, with V, D and J genes assigned per IMGT definitions. Clonality, with values ranging from 0 to 1, was calculated as one minus the normalized Shannon entropy of productive rearrangement frequencies. Only overrepresented clonotypes making up at least 0.05% of the repertoire of each patient were included in the public clonotype analysis. About a dozen repertoires from age-matched healthy donors, obtained from immuneACCESS, served as clonality controls. The immuneACCESS repertoire file appears here via TCRdb, limited to in-frame rearrangements. These files lack a portion of the clones; in checked studies, under half of the deficit traces to unresolved V genes, and the cause of the others is not known. The V and J calls and the clone size are those of that table, but D and trimming were determined from the DNA. This sample has more than 110,000 clones in its table, and 75% to 85% of those were observed once. Roughly 7.6% of the sample belongs to the ten largest clones.

What the research found in general, with its limitations: Public clonotypes were rare and either shrank or stayed stable during treatment, and the rise in clonality at ibrutinib response reflected expansion of private clonotypes. Sampling times were not matched between patients in sustained remission and patients whose disease was progressing, and lymph node repertoires were not examined. Baseline clonality was found to be higher than that of age-matched healthy donors and was strongly correlated with circulating CD8+ T-cell counts. An increase in clonality was observed at ibrutinib response, with clonality remaining stable during sustained remission and falling back toward baseline at progression.

CDR1 and CDR2, per the germline V gene, are SGHRS and YFSETQ. Including cysteine and phenylalanine, the CDR3 has 16 amino acids. Left in the record is the CDR3 DNA by itself, 48 bases read in frame from the first base. V loses 0 bases at its end and J loses 8 bases; junction bases beyond the gene matches: 8. This sequence originates from a human donor with chronic lymphocytic leukemia. The chain couples TRBV5-1 to TRBJ1-4; TRBD1 aligns with 9 central bases. The sequences come from PBMCs, collected after 36 months of ibrutinib treatment. The CDR3 region has the sequence CASSLEGQGSGEKLFF. The sequenced DNA: TGCGCCAGCAGCTTGGAGGGACAGGGCAGCGGGGAAAAACTGTTTTTT. Outside the CDR3, residues come from the reference TRBV5-1 and TRBJ1-4 proteins, so the full variable domain is: KAGVTQTPRYLIKTRGQQVTLSCSPISGHRSVSWYQQTPGQGLQFLFEYFSETQRNKGNFPGRFSGRQFSNSRSEMNVSTLELGDSALYLCASSLEGQGSGEKLFFGSGTQLSVL.